This paragraph covers one TCR beta chain sequence. The antigen remains unidentified. These data belong to a study of CD4 T cells in relation to SARS-CoV-2 and coronaviruses. In the study overall: PBMCs were cultured with antigen for less than twelve days before TCR beta sequencing. Negative control cultures got HIV-1 Nef peptides or no peptide.

TCRdb keeps only in-frame clones here, not all; method: immunoSEQ multiplex PCR. Among about 21,000 clones, roughly four fifths were seen once, and the ten largest hold 20% to 25%. CD4+ T cells from unexposed donors were obtained before the COVID-19 pandemic (2011-2018). Isolation of CD4+ T cells took place after less than twelve days in culture. Unexposed-donor CD4+ T cells were probed with SARS-CoV-2 S/N and four cold-coronavirus spikes, cells permitting. The CDR3 runs 14 residues. Germline values: CDR1 SGHAT, CDR2 FQNNGV. The ends were cut back, 1 base at V and 2 bases at J, with 8 bases in the middle. Study-wide results and limits: No donor gave both pre-pandemic and post-infection samples.

Sequences were obtained from CD4+ T cells from PBMCs, cultured in vitro. The chain recombines TRBV11-2 with TRBJ2-5; no firm D call. The receptor's source is a human donor in good health. CDR3 amino acids: CASSLGSQQETQYF. CDR3 sequence (DNA): TGTGCCAGCAGCTTAGGTTCTCAGCAAGAGACCCAGTACTTC.